The 13 T cell receptor beta chains presented below share a single source sample, sequenced in a study of a mutant IDH1 vaccine in newly diagnosed glioma. Which antigens these TCRs recognize remains unknown. The time point is: week 35, safety follow-up. Every single dose of the vaccine, 300 ug of mutant IDH1 20-mer peptide, came with topical imiquimod. Clones were read by immunoSEQ multiplex PCR, and TCRdb kept only the in-frame ones, dropping some. The sample shows more than 40,000 clones, 85% to 90% of them seen only once. This specimen consisted of PBMCs, obtained from a glioma patient whose treatment included an IDH1 peptide vaccine. Receptor source: a middle-aged woman with glioma.

The chain has TRBV5-6 and TRBJ1-1; D remains unclear. The V gene lost 4 bases and the J gene lost 6 bases, with 13 bases spanning the gap. The CDR3 has 13 residues. Germline V gene sequence: CDR1 SGHDT, CDR2 YYEEEE. CDR3 loop: CASSRWGSAEAFF. The CDR3 DNA sequence: TGTGCCAGCAGCCGATGGGGTAGTGCTGAAGCTTTCTTT.

This chain connects TRBV15 to TRBJ2-5, with D possibly matching TRBD2 (6 bases). Germline V gene sequence: CDR1 LNHNV, CDR2 YYDKDF (reference sequence). The V end lost 0 bases, the J end lost 5 bases, and 13 bases lay between the germline ends. This CDR3 has 15 residues. The CDR3 spells CATSRDPSAGETQYF. The CDR3 coding sequence is TGTGCCACCAGCAGAGATCCCTCCGCGGGGGAGACCCAGTACTTC.

This clone was counted only a few times. This sequence joins TRBV6-5 and TRBJ1-2, with D possibly being TRBD1 (5 bases). This CDR3 comprises 13 residues. The germline V gene has CDR1 MNHEY and CDR2 SVGAGI. V was clipped by 10 bases and J by 3 bases, with 15 bases between them. The CDR3 coding sequence is TGTGCCACCTGGGACGTCCTCTACTATGGCTACACCTTC. The encoded protein is CATWDVLYYGYTF.

This chain links TRBV4-2 with TRBJ1-2; 7 bases line up with TRBD1. The germline CDR1 and CDR2 sequences are LGHNA and YNFKEQ. The CDR3 contains 18 residues. V lost 1 base, J lost 0 bases, and 11 bases stayed unmatched. Written as DNA, the CDR3 is TGTGCCAGCAGCCAAGCCAGCCGGACAGGTCTTTCTAACTATGGCTACACCTTC. Encoded protein: CASSQASRTGLSNYGYTF.

The CDR3 DNA sequence: TGTGCCAGCAGCTCCCAGGGGATTTCACCCCTCCACTTT. Translation: CASSSQGISPLHF. This sequence joins TRBV14 and TRBJ1-6; TRBD1 might be the D (6 bases). The CDR3 contains 13 residues. Looked up from germline, CDR1 is SGHDN and CDR2 is FVKESK. Between the trimmed V and J ends, which lost 5 bases and 9 bases, there was a span of 11 bases.

This chain links TRBV29-1 with TRBJ2-7, with TRBD1 as a possible D gene (5 bases). V lost 4 bases and J 1 base, leaving 11 bases between the germline ends. CDR1 SQVTM and CDR2 ANQGSEA come from the germline V gene. The CDR3 length is 13 residues. In nucleotides, the CDR3 is TGCAGCGTTGCTCCCAGGGCATCCTACGAGCAGTACTTC. Its protein product is CSVAPRASYEQYF.

This clone was detected once. This chain uses TRBV5-1 with TRBJ2-3; D not certain. The CDR3 runs 13 residues. V was shortened by 0 bases and J by 6 bases, with 8 bases between the two germline ends. Germline CDR1 is SGHRS and CDR2 is YFSETQ. CDR3 region: CASSLEPDDTQYF. The CDR3 DNA sequence: TGCGCCAGCAGCTTGGAGCCAGATGATACGCAGTATTTT.

The chain links TRBV7-6 to TRBJ2-1; TRBD2 matches at 8 bases. J gave up 7 bases and V 5 bases, and 10 bases lay outside the gene matches. This CDR3 region has 15 residues. Germline assignment: CDR1 SGHVS and CDR2 FNYEAQ. The CDR3 reads CASSLPPGGLNEQFF. CDR3 DNA sequence: TGTGCCAGCAGCCTTCCTCCGGGAGGGCTTAATGAGCAGTTCTTC.

V is TRBV2 and J is TRBJ1-5; 9 nucleotides align to TRBD1. Germline loops: CDR1 SNHLY, CDR2 FYNNEI. Germline trimming cut 6 bases from V and 8 bases from J; bases unmatched to any gene: 11. The CDR3 is 15 residues long. For the CDR3, the DNA is TGTGCCAGCAGGTCGGGACAGGGATCGTGGGAGCCCCAGCATTTT. Translated: CASRSGQGSWEPQHF.

This clone was picked up a small number of times. This chain joins TRBV30 and TRBJ1-5; possibly TRBD1 for D (5 bases). Germline-derived CDR1 and CDR2 are GTSNPN and SVGIG (reference sequence). This CDR3 spans 14 amino acids. The V end lost 2 bases, the J end lost 4 bases, and 12 bases lay between the germline ends. The CDR3 here is CAWSQGPPNQPQHF. CDR3 bases: TGTGCCTGGAGTCAGGGACCTCCAAATCAGCCCCAGCATTTT. The full variable domain, completed using reference TRBV30 and TRBJ1-5, is SQTIHQWPATLVQPVGSPLSLECTVEGTSNPNLYWYRQAAGRGLQLLFYSVGIGQISSEVPQNLSASRPQDRQFILSSKKLLLSDSGFYLCAWSQGPPNQPQHFGDGTRLSIL.

The chain is built from TRBV7-9 and TRBJ2-3; TRBD2 aligns across 12 bases. CDR1 and CDR2 (germline): SEHNR, FQNEAQ (reference sequence). Trimming removed 5 bases from V and 14 bases from J; junction bases left unmatched: 14. The CDR3 covers 15 residues. CDR3 bases: TGTGCCAGCAGCCACACTAGCGGGGGGATTCCCCTTCTGTATTTT. Translating gives CASSHTSGGIPLLYF.

A note on this clone: Germline and junction disagree at one end, which may indicate a read error. V is TRBV19 and J is TRBJ1-1; 7 positions agree with TRBD1. Germline values: CDR1 LNHDA, CDR2 SQIVND (reference sequence). The length of the CDR3 is 14 residues. The CDR3 loop is CASSIPTGWTEAFF. In DNA, the CDR3 is TGTGCCAGTAGTATCCCGACAGGGTGGACTGAAGCCTTCTTT.

The V and J genes are TRBV7-9 and TRBJ2-7, with D perhaps given as TRBD1 or TRBD2 (5 bases each). The CDR3 consists of 16 residues. CDR1 and CDR2 (germline): SEHNR, FQNEAQ (reference sequence). The V gene lost 5 bases and the J gene lost 0 bases, with 17 bases spanning the gap. CDR3 loop: CASSNTPGRSSYEQYF. CDR3 sequence (DNA): TGTGCCAGCAGCAACACGCCGGGACGAAGCTCCTACGAGCAGTACTTC.